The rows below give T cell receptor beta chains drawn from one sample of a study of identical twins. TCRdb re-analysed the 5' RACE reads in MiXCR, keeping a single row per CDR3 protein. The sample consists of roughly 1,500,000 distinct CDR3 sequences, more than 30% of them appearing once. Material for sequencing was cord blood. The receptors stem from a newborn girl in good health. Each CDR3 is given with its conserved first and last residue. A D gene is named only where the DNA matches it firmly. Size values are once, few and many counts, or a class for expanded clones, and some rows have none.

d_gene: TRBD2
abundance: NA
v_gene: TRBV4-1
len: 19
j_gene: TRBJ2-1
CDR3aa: CASSQRGPRLAGVLNEQFF
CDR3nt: TGCGCCAGCAGCCAAAGGGGCCCTAGGCTAGCGGGAGTTTTGAATGAGCAGTTCTTC

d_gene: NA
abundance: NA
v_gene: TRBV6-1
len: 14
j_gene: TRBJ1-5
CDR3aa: CASTTNRNNQPQHF
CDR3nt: TGTGCCAGCACCACCAACAGGAACAATCAGCCCCAGCATTTT

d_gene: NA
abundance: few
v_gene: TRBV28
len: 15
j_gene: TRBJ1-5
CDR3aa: CASSPAGPTNQPQHF
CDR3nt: TGTGCCAGCAGTCCGGCCGGGCCGACAAATCAGCCCCAGCATTTT

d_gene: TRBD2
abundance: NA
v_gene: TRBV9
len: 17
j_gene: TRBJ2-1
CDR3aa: CASSNPKLAGGVNEQFF
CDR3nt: TGTGCCAGCAGCAACCCCAAACTAGCGGGAGGGGTCAATGAGCAGTTCTTC

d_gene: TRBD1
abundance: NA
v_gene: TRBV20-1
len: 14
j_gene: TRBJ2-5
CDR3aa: CSAQTGGSQETQYF
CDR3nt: TGCAGTGCCCAGACAGGGGGTTCTCAAGAGACCCAGTACTTC

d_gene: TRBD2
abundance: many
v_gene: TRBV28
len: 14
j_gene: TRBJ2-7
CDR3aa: CASSLGGRGYEQYF
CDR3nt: TGTGCCAGCAGTTTAGGGGGGAGGGGCTACGAGCAGTACTTC

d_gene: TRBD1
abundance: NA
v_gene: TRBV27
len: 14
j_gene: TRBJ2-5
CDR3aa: CASSWDRGANEQYF
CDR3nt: TGTGCCAGCAGTTGGGACAGGGGAGCCAATGAGCAGTACTTC

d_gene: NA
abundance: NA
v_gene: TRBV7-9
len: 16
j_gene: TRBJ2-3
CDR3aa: CASSLGIYSYTDTQYF
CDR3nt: TGTGCCAGCAGCTTAGGGATTTACAGTTACACAGATACGCAGTATTTT

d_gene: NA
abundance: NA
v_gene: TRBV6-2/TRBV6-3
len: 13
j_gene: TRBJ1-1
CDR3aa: CASSQSQVTEAFF
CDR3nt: TGTGCCAGCAGTCAATCCCAGGTGACTGAAGCTTTCTTT

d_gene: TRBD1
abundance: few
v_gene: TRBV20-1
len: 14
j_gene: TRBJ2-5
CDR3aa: CSAISGTGGETQYF
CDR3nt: TGCAGTGCTATCTCCGGGACAGGGGGGGAGACCCAGTACTTC

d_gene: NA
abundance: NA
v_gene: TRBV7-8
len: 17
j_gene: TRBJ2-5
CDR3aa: CASSLARYWNLQETQYF
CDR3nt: TGTGCCAGCAGCTTAGCCCGCTATTGGAATTTGCAAGAGACCCAGTACTTC

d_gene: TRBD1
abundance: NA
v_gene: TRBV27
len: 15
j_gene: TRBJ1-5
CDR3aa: CASSLTTGLGQPQHF
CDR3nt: TGTGCCAGCAGTTTAACGACAGGGCTCGGTCAGCCCCAGCATTTT

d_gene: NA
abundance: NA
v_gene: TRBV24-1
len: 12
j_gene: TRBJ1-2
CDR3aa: CATSGRNYGYTF
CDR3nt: TGTGCCACCTCGGGACGGAACTATGGCTACACCTTC

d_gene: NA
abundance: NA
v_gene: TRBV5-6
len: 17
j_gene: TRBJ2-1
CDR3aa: CASSSPVKAGPHNEQFF
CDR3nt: TGTGCCAGCAGCTCCCCGGTCAAGGCTGGACCCCACAATGAGCAGTTCTTC

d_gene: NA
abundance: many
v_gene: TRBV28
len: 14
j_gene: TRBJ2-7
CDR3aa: CASTPRTGSFEQYF
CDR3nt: TGTGCCAGCACCCCCCGTACGGGGTCCTTCGAGCAGTACTTC

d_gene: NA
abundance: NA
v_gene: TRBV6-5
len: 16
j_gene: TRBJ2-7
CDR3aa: CASSFFGSGPSYEQYF
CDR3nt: TGTGCCAGCAGTTTCTTCGGTAGCGGACCGTCCTACGAGCAGTACTTC

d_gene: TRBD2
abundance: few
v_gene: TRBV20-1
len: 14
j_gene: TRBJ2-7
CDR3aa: CSATSGVPRYEQYF
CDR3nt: TGCAGTGCTACTAGCGGAGTACCACGCTACGAGCAGTACTTC

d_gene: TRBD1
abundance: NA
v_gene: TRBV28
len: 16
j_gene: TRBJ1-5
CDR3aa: CASSSDRGAPHQPQHF
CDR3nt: TGTGCCAGCAGTTCCGACAGGGGGGCCCCCCATCAGCCCCAGCATTTT

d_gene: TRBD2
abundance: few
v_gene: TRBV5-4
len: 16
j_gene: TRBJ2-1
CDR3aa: CASSSPGTSGHNEQFF
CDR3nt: TGTGCCAGCAGCTCCCCCGGGACTAGCGGTCACAATGAGCAGTTCTTC

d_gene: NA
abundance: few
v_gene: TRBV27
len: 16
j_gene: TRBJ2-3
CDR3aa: CASSQAKGLYTDTQYF
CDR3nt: TGTGCCAGCAGTCAAGCGAAGGGACTCTACACAGATACGCAGTATTTT

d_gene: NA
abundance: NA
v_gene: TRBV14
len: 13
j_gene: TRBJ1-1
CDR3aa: CASSGGVVAEAFF
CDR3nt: TGTGCCAGCAGCGGAGGGGTAGTGGCTGAAGCTTTCTTT

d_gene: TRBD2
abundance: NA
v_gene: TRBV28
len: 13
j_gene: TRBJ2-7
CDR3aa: CASTLAGVGEQYF
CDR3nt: TGTGCCAGCACCCTAGCGGGGGTAGGCGAGCAGTACTTC

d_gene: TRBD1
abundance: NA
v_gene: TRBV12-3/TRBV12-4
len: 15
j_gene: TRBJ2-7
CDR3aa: CASSPAGTGSYEQYF
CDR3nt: TGTGCCAGCAGTCCAGCCGGGACAGGCTCCTACGAGCAGTACTTC

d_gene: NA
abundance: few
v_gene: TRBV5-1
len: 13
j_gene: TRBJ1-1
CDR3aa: CASSLIGLSEAFF
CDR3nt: TGCGCCAGCAGCTTGATCGGTCTGTCTGAAGCTTTCTTT

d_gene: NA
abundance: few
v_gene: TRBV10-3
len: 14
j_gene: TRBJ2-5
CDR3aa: CAISPTSIAETQYF
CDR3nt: TGTGCCATCAGTCCCACTAGCATAGCGGAGACCCAGTACTTC

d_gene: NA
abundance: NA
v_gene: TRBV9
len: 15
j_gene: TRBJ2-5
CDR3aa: CASSRDTGNQETQYF
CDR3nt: TGTGCCAGCAGCCGGGACACAGGTAACCAAGAGACCCAGTACTTC

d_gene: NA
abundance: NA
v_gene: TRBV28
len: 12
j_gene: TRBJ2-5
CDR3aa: CASSFNGNEQYF
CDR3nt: TGTGCCAGCAGTTTCAACGGCAATGAGCAGTACTTC

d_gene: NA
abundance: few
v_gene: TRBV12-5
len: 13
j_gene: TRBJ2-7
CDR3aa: CASGLTPVDEQYF
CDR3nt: TGTGCTAGTGGTTTGACACCTGTGGACGAGCAGTACTTC

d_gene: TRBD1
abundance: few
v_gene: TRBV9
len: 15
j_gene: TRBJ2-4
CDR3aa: CASSRTGTATNIQYF
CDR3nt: TGTGCCAGCAGCAGAACCGGGACAGCGACAAACATTCAGTACTTC

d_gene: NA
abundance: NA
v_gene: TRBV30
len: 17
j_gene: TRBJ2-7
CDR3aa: CAWSGGWGTGKSYEQYF
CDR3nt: TGTGCCTGGAGTGGGGGCTGGGGTACAGGAAAATCATACGAGCAGTACTTC

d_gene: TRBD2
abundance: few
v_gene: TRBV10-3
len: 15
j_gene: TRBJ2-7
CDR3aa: CAISATSGGGDEQYF
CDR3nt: TGTGCCATCAGTGCTACTAGCGGAGGGGGGGACGAGCAGTACTTC

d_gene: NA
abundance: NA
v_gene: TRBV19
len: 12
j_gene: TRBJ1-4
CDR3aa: CASSMQGEKLFF
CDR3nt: TGTGCCAGCAGTATGCAGGGTGAAAAACTGTTTTTT

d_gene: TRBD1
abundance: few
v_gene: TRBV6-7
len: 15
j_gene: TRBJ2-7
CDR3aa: CASSYPRDRDYEQYF
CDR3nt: TGTGCCAGCAGTTACCCCCGGGACAGGGACTACGAGCAGTACTTC

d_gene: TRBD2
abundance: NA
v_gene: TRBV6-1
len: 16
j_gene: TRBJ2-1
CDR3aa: CASSVRTSGVNNEQFF
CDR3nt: TGTGCCAGCAGTGTTAGGACTAGCGGAGTTAACAATGAGCAGTTCTTC

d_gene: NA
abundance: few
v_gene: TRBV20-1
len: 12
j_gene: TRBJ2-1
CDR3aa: CSASRGLNEQFF
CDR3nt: TGCAGTGCTTCCCGGGGTTTAAATGAGCAGTTCTTC

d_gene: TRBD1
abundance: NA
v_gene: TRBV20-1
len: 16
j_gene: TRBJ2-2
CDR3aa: CSARDSGQGVSGELFF
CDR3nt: TGCAGTGCTAGAGATTCAGGACAGGGAGTCTCGGGGGAGCTGTTTTTT

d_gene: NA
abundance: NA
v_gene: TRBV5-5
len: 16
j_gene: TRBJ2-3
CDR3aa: CASSLGIGTSTDTQYF
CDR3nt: TGTGCCAGCAGCTTGGGTATAGGTACTAGCACAGATACGCAGTATTTT

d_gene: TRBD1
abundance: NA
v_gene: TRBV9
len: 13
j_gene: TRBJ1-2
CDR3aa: CASSTGAAYGYTF
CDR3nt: TGTGCCAGCAGCACAGGGGCAGCCTATGGCTACACCTTC

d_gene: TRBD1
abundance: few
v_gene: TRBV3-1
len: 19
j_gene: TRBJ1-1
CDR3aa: CASSQEYRQGPAANWRAFF
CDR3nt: TGTGCCAGCAGCCAAGAGTATAGACAGGGACCCGCGGCGAACTGGAGGGCTTTCTTT

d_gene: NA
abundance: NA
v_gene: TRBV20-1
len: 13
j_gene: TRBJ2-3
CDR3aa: CGAMAGSTDTQYF
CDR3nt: TGCGGTGCCATGGCGGGGAGCACAGATACGCAGTATTTT

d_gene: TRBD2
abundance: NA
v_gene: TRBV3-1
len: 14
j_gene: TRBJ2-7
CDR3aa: CASSPFSGSYEQYF
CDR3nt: TGTGCCAGCAGCCCCTTTAGCGGGAGCTACGAGCAGTACTTC

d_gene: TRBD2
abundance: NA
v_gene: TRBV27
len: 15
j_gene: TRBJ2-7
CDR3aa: CASSGLLAGGQEQYF
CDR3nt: TGTGCCAGCAGTGGACTCTTAGCGGGGGGGCAAGAGCAGTACTTC

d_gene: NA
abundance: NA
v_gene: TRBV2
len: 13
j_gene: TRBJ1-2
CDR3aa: CASSRSGFGGYTF
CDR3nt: TGTGCCAGCTCCCGATCAGGGTTCGGAGGCTACACCTTC

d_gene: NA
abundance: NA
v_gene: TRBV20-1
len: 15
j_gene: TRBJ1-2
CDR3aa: CSARSPSRGNYGYTF
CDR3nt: TGCAGTGCTAGGTCCCCCTCCAGGGGTAACTATGGCTACACCTTC

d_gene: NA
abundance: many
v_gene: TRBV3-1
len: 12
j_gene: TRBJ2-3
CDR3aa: CASSQVERTQYF
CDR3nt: TGTGCCAGCAGCCAAGTGGAGCGTACGCAGTATTTT

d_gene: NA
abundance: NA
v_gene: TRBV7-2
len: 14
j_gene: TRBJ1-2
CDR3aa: CASSQAGTVYGYTF
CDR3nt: TGTGCCAGCAGCCAAGCCGGGACGGTATATGGCTACACCTTC

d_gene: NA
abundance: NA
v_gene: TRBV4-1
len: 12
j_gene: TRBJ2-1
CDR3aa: CATGSWGNEQFF
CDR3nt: TGCGCCACGGGAAGTTGGGGTAATGAGCAGTTCTTC

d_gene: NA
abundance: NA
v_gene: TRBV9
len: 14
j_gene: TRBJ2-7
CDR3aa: CASSVGTAYYEQYF
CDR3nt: TGTGCCAGCAGCGTAGGGACAGCCTACTACGAGCAGTACTTC

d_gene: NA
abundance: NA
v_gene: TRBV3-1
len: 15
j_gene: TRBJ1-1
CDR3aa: CASSQEMTGNTEAFF
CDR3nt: TGTGCCAGCAGCCAAGAGATGACAGGGAACACTGAAGCTTTCTTT

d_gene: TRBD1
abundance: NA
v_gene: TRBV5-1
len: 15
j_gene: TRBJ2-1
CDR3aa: CASSKQGAFVNEQFF
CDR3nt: TGCGCCAGCAGCAAACAGGGGGCTTTCGTTAATGAGCAGTTCTTC

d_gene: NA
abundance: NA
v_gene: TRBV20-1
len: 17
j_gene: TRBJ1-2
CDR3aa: CSARGLTGTPGAYGYTF
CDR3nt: TGCAGTGCTAGAGGGCTGACCGGGACCCCTGGGGCCTATGGCTACACCTTC

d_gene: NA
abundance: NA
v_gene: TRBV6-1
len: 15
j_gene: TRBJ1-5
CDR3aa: CASSRRGAINQPQHF
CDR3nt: TGTGCCAGCAGTCGTCGGGGCGCGATCAATCAGCCCCAGCATTTT

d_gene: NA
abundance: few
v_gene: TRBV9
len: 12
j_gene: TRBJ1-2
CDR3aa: CASSIPTDGYTF
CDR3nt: TGTGCCAGCAGCATCCCGACGGATGGCTACACCTTC

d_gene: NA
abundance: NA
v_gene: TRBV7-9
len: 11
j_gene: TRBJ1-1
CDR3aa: CASNENTEAFF
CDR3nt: TGTGCCAGCAACGAAAACACTGAAGCTTTCTTT

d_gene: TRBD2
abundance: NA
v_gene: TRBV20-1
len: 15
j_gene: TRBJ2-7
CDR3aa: CSASWPSGRAYEQYF
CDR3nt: TGCAGTGCTAGTTGGCCTAGCGGCCGAGCCTACGAGCAGTACTTC

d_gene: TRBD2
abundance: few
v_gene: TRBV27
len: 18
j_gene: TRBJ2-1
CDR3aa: CASSPLPLAGGIYNEQFF
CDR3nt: TGTGCCAGCAGTCCATTACCCTTAGCGGGGGGAATATACAATGAGCAGTTCTTC

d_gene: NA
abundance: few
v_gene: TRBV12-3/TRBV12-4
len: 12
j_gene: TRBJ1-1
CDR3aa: CASSLGWSEAFF
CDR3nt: TGTGCCAGCAGTTTAGGCTGGAGTGAGGCTTTCTTT

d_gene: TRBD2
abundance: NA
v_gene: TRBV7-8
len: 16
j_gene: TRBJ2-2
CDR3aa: CASSFDLAGVPGELFF
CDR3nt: TGTGCCAGCAGCTTTGACCTAGCGGGAGTGCCCGGGGAGCTGTTTTTT

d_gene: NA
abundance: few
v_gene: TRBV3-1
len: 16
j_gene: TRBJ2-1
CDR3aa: CASSQWSGGEYNEQFF
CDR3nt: TGTGCCAGCAGCCAATGGTCCGGGGGAGAATACAATGAGCAGTTCTTC

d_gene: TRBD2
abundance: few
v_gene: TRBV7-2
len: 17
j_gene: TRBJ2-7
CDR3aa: CASSPRYSGLTSYEQYF
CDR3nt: TGTGCCAGCAGCCCTAGGTACTCGGGACTAACCTCCTACGAGCAGTACTTC